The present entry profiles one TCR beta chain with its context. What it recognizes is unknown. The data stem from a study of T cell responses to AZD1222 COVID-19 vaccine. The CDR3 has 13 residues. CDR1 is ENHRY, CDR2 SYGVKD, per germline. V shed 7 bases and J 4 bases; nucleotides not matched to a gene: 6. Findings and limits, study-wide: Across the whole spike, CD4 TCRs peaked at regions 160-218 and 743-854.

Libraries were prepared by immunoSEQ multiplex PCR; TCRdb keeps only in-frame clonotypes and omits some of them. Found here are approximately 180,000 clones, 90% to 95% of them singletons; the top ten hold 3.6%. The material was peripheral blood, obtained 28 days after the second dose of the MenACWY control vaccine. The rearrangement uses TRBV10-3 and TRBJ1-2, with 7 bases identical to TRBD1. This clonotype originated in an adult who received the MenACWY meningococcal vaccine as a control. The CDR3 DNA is TGTGCCATCAATCCAGGACAGGTCTATGGCTACACCTTC. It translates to CAINPGQVYGYTF.